This TCR beta chain appears in the sequencing data of a study of blood T cell repertoires in COVID-19. This CDR3 spans 16 amino acids. Germline loops: CDR1 PRHDT, CDR2 FYEKMQ (reference sequence). With 5 bases clipped from V and 10 bases from J, the junction kept 12 bases outside the gene matches. The data were produced by immunoSEQ multiplex PCR, yet TCRdb's version contains in-frame clones alone and is incomplete. The sample contains roughly 250,000 clones, approximately 83% of which appear only once. The receptor's source is a middle-aged woman with acute COVID-19. Sequencing was done on a sample of PBMCs or T cells enriched from blood (not recorded which). The chain joins TRBV13 to TRBJ1-6, with 9 bases aligning to TRBD1. CDR3 amino acids: CASSRTPGQGGSPLHF. CDR3 in DNA: TGTGCCAGCAGCCGAACCCCGGGACAGGGAGGCTCACCCCTCCACTTT.